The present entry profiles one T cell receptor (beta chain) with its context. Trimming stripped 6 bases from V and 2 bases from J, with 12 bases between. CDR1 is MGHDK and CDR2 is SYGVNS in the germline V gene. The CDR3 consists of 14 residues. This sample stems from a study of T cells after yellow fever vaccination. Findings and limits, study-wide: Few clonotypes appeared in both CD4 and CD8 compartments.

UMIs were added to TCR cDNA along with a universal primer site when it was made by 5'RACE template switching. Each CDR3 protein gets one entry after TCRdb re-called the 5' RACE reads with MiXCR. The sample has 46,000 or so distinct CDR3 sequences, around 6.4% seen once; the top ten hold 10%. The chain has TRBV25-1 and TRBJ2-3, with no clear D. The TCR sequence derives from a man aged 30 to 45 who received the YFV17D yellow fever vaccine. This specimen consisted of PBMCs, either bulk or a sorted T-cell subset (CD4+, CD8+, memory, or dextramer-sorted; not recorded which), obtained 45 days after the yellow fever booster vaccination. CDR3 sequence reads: CASRGTIPTDTQYF. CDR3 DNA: TGTGCCAGCAGGGGCACTATACCCACAGATACGCAGTATTTT.